Below, one T cell receptor (beta chain) is given with its context. The target antigen is unknown. The data were taken from a study of cytomegalovirus exposure and HLA in healthy donors. Overall study findings and caveats: Versus the roughly 670-donor mean, an Asian-associated ancestry cluster reportedly showed fewer N-insertions in a later analysis.

This PCR relied on a set of 60 Vbeta primers and 13 Jbeta primers. The assay was immunoSEQ multiplex PCR, and TCRdb's table has in-frame clones only and misses some. The sample records 120,000 to 150,000 clones, approximately 83% being singletons. Looked up from germline, CDR1 is GTSNPN and CDR2 is SVGIG (reference sequence). The CDR3 loop spans 13 amino acids. The J segment lost 0 bases and the V segment lost 7 bases, leaving 4 bases of the junction unmatched. The TCR was taken from a male donor in good health and CMV-seronegative. The specimen sequenced was PBMCs. V gene TRBV30 combines with J gene TRBJ2-5; 8 bases map to TRBD2. CDR3 DNA sequence: TGTGCCTCCTTAGCGGGGTACCAAGAGACCCAGTACTTC. Encoded protein: CASLAGYQETQYF.